The 10 T cell receptor beta chains given below trace back to one sample, sequenced in a study of identical twins. Each CDR3 protein is one row after TCRdb ran MiXCR on the 5' RACE reads. The table shows a few hundred thousand distinct CDR3 sequences, with around 15% occurring only once. The sample also formed part of further work on yellow fever vaccine responses in identical twins.

The specimen was CD4+ T cells sorted from blood. Receptor source: a young woman in good health.

This clonotype was seen repeatedly, ten times or more. The V call is TRBV3-1, the J call TRBJ2-2; D uncertain. V was clipped by 1 base and J by 7 bases, with 13 bases between them. In germline, CDR1 is LGHDT, CDR2 YNNKEL (reference sequence). The CDR3 has 15 residues. DNA of the CDR3: TGTGCCAGCAGCCAAGCGGCCCCCGGTGGCGGGGAGCTGTTTTTT. Amino acids: CASSQAAPGGGELFF.

This clonotype has just a few counts. This CDR3 reads CATSDYGAGGTDTQYF. CDR3 coding DNA: TGTGCCACCAGTGATTACGGGGCTGGGGGCACAGATACGCAGTATTTT. The rearrangement uses TRBV24-1 and TRBJ2-3; the D call may be TRBD1 or TRBD2 (5 bases each). CDR3 length: 16 residues. Germline V gene sequence: CDR1 KGHDR, CDR2 SFDVKD. The V end lost 2 bases, the J end lost 1 base, and 12 bases lay between the germline ends.

For the CDR3, the DNA is TGTGCCCACGGGGACAGTAACACAGATACGCAGTATTTT. This gives the protein CAHGDSNTDTQYF. This chain uses TRBV6-1 with TRBJ2-3; 7 bases align to TRBD1. Per the germline V gene, CDR1 is MNHNS and CDR2 is SASEGT. The CDR3 is 13 residues long. V gave up 11 bases and J gave up 2 bases; unmatched junction bases: 7.

The chain employs TRBV4-1 and TRBJ2-5, with a weak D call TRBD2 (6 bases). Germline CDR1 and CDR2: MGHRA and YSYEKL. CDR3 size: 13 residues. Trimming took off 0 bases at V and 8 bases at J, with 10 bases between the two ends. CDR3 region: CASSQEGLPTQYF. CDR3 coding DNA: TGCGCCAGCAGCCAAGAGGGACTCCCAACCCAGTACTTC.

V is TRBV20-1 and J is TRBJ1-1; 10 nucleotides agree with TRBD1. The J segment lost 3 bases and the V segment lost 6 bases, leaving 7 bases of the junction unmatched. CDR3 length equals 14 residues. The germline V gene encodes CDR1 DFQATT and CDR2 SNEGSKA (reference sequence). The CDR3 region is CSAHKTGGHTEAFF. The CDR3 DNA follows: TGCAGTGCGCATAAGACAGGGGGCCACACTGAAGCTTTCTTT.

This clonotype was counted between two and nine times. The chain couples TRBV20-1 to TRBJ2-7, with D maybe TRBD2 (7 bases). V was shortened by 3 bases and J by 5 bases, with 17 bases between the two germline ends. The CDR3 loop spans 14 amino acids. CDR1 and CDR2 (germline): DFQATT, SNEGSKA (reference sequence). CDR3 sequence: CSASLFGGGNEQYF. The CDR3 DNA reads as TGCAGTGCTAGTCTGTTCGGCGGGGGCAACGAGCAGTACTTC.

In this sample, this clonotype turned up a few times. The V call is TRBV7-9, the J call TRBJ2-5; possibly TRBD2 for D (5 bases). Between the trimmed V and J ends, which lost 5 bases and 4 bases, there was a span of 14 bases. Per germline, CDR1 SEHNR and CDR2 FQNEAQ (reference sequence). There are 14 residues in the CDR3. Here the CDR3 DNA reads TGTGCCAGCAGCATTGCGGTGGCGGGAGAGACCCAGTACTTC. This gives the protein CASSIAVAGETQYF.

This clonotype appeared a few times. The genes are TRBV20-1 and TRBJ2-3; TRBD2 is a possible D gene (5 bases). Germline loops: CDR1 DFQATT, CDR2 SNEGSKA (reference sequence). CDR3 size: 15 residues. With 6 bases removed from V and 0 bases from J, the gap between germline ends came to 16 bases. The CDR3 region has the DNA TGCAGTGCCCCAACTAGTGAACGTAGCACAGATACGCAGTATTTT. It codes for CSAPTSERSTDTQYF.

The chain has TRBV7-9 and TRBJ2-3; the match to TRBD2 covers 8 bases. Germline CDR1 is SEHNR and CDR2 is FQNEAQ (reference sequence). The V gene end was trimmed by 3 bases and the J gene end by 2 bases; junction bases not matched to a gene: 4. The CDR3 length is 15 residues. The CDR3 nucleotides read TGTGCCAGCAGCTTGGGAGCGGGAGCCACAGATACGCAGTATTTT. This codes for CASSLGAGATDTQYF.

This clonotype was seen only a few times. The DNA of the CDR3 is TGTGCCAGCAGCATTAGCGGGGCCCCGGATACGCAGTATTTT. This translates into CASSISGAPDTQYF. The chain recombines TRBV12-3 or TRBV12-4 with TRBJ2-3; TRBD2 agrees at 8 bases. The CDR3 spans 14 residues. V lost 6 bases to trimming and J lost 6 bases; unmatched junction nucleotides: 8.